Listed here are 19 T cell receptor beta chains from one sample, sequenced in a study of identifying expanded T cells in peripheral blood. The protocol was immunoSEQ multiplex PCR, while the TCRdb copy is restricted to in-frame clones and leaves out a portion. The sample comprises tens of thousands of clones, roughly 81% of which are singletons, and around a sixth rests with the top ten. The source material was blood. These receptors originate from a person aged 18-70 years in good health.

The chain employs TRBV2 and TRBJ1-5; D call uncertain. Germline assignment: CDR1 SNHLY and CDR2 FYNNEI. V lost 3 bases, J lost 1 base, and 10 bases lay in between. The CDR3 is made up of 15 amino acids. The CDR3 sequence is CASSDFGPSNQPQHF. Written as DNA, the CDR3 is TGTGCCAGCAGTGATTTTGGCCCCAGCAATCAGCCCCAGCATTTT.

The gene calls are TRBV5-6 and TRBJ1-2; D is uncertain. This CDR3 region has 14 residues. Trimming removed 0 bases at V and 7 bases at J, with 13 bases between. From germline, CDR1 is SGHDT and CDR2 YYEEEE. CDR3 in amino acids: CASSLDAQGFGYTF. CDR3 coding DNA: TGTGCCAGCAGCTTGGATGCGCAAGGGTTTGGCTACACCTTC. The entire variable domain, with the rest obtained from reference TRBV5-6 and TRBJ1-2, is as follows: DAGVTQSPTHLIKTRGQQVTLRCSPKSGHDTVSWYQQALGQGPQFIFQYYEEEERQRGNFPDRFSGHQFPNYSSELNVNALLLGDSALYLCASSLDAQGFGYTFGSGTRLTVV.

This sequence joins TRBV5-6 and TRBJ1-1; D not resolved. The V gene's germline CDR1 is SGHDT and CDR2 YYEEEE. The CDR3 has 11 residues. V was pared by 0 bases and J by 4 bases, with 1 base between. DNA of the CDR3: TGTGCCAGCAGCTTGGCCACTGAAGCTTTCTTT. Translating it yields CASSLATEAFF. Supplemented by reference TRBV5-6 and TRBJ1-1, the full variable domain reads DAGVTQSPTHLIKTRGQQVTLRCSPKSGHDTVSWYQQALGQGPQFIFQYYEEEERQRGNFPDRFSGHQFPNYSSELNVNALLLGDSALYLCASSLATEAFFGQGTRLTVV.

This rearrangement joins TRBV28 to TRBJ1-5, with a possible D match to TRBD1 (5 bases). The V gene's germline CDR1 is MDHEN and CDR2 SYDVKM. Trimming pared 3 bases from V and 4 bases from J, leaving 13 bases between. The CDR3 covers 15 residues. CDR3 protein: CASSFQRQSNQPQHF. The CDR3 DNA reads as TGTGCCAGCAGTTTTCAACGACAGTCTAATCAGCCCCAGCATTTT.

This clone was observed a few times. CDR3 residues: CAISGPSASTDTQYF. CDR3 coding DNA: TGTGCCATCAGTGGTCCTAGCGCAAGCACAGATACGCAGTATTTT. The genes are TRBV10-3 and TRBJ2-3, with a tentative D call TRBD2 (6 bases). From germline, CDR1 is ENHRY and CDR2 SYGVKD. There are 15 residues in the CDR3. Trimming cost V 4 bases and J 0 bases, with 11 bases left between them.

The rearrangement joins TRBV11-2 to TRBJ1-1; TRBD1 matches 9 bases. The germline V gene encodes CDR1 SGHAT and CDR2 FQNNGV. The CDR3 loop spans 15 amino acids. Trimming at V came to 2 bases and at J to 6 bases, leaving 7 bases not matched to a gene. Written as DNA, the CDR3 is TGTGCCAGCAGCTTAAGACAGGGGGGATACTCTGAAGCTTTCTTT. This gives the protein CASSLRQGGYSEAFF.

Remarks on this clone: A junction end diverges from the germline sequence, so it may reflect a read error. The chain combines TRBV20-1 with TRBJ2-1; D is unclear. The germline gives CDR1 DFQATT, CDR2 SNEGSKA (reference sequence). There are 11 residues in the CDR3. This CDR3 reads CSARDQETRLF. As DNA, the CDR3 is TGCAGTGCTAGAGATCAGGAGACCCGGCTCTTC.

DNA of the CDR3: TGTGCCAGCAGCATCGCGGGGGCGGGAGTCCCCTACGAGCAGTACTTC. Translation gives CASSIAGAGVPYEQYF. This sequence joins TRBV5-4 and TRBJ2-7; the D gene is possibly TRBD2 (7 bases). Germline CDR1 is SGHNT and CDR2 is YYREEE (reference sequence). This CDR3 region has 16 residues. V lost 4 bases and J 2 bases, leaving 19 bases between the germline ends.

The rearrangement uses TRBV15 and TRBJ1-2; weak D call: TRBD1 (5 bases). The CDR3 consists of 16 residues. The V gene's germline CDR1 is LNHNV and CDR2 YYDKDF (reference sequence). The V and J ends lost 0 bases and 3 bases respectively, with 14 bases between them. The CDR3 nucleotides read TGTGCCACCAGCAGAGATCGGTCATGGGGCCACTATGGCTACACCTTC. Translated: CATSRDRSWGHYGYTF.

The chain uses TRBV6-5 and TRBJ2-2; D call uncertain. With 4 bases removed from V and 3 bases from J, the gap between germline ends came to 9 bases. The CDR3 loop spans 14 amino acids. The germline V gene encodes CDR1 MNHEY and CDR2 SVGAGI. CDR3 nucleotides: TGTGCCAGCAGTTGGAAGGGCTACACCGGGGAGCTGTTTTTT. Its protein is CASSWKGYTGELFF.

This chain joins TRBV7-8 and TRBJ2-7, with 7 bases fitting TRBD1. The CDR3 contains 15 residues. In germline, CDR1 is SGHVS, CDR2 FQNEAQ. The V gene end was trimmed by 5 bases and the J gene end by 5 bases; junction bases not matched to a gene: 12. The CDR3 spells CASSEQVVGGNEQYF. The CDR3 DNA is TGTGCCAGCAGCGAGCAGGTAGTAGGGGGCAACGAGCAGTACTTC.

For the CDR3, the DNA is TGTGCCAGCAGCCCCGTTTGGGGGGCTAATGAAAAACTGTTTTTT. As protein: CASSPVWGANEKLFF. J is TRBJ1-4 and V is TRBV11-2; D might be TRBD1 (5 bases). V dropped 5 bases and J dropped 3 bases, with 13 bases sitting between them. CDR1 is SGHAT, CDR2 FQNNGV, per germline. The CDR3 is 15 residues long.

The chain is built from TRBV19 and TRBJ2-5; D perhaps matches TRBD1 (5 bases). Trimming stripped 4 bases from V and 4 bases from J, with 16 bases between. CDR1 and CDR2 (germline): LNHDA, SQIVND (reference sequence). The CDR3 length is 15 residues. The CDR3: CASSNAGKRRETQYF. In DNA, the CDR3 is TGTGCCAGTAGTAATGCAGGGAAAAGGCGAGAGACCCAGTACTTC.

The rearrangement joins TRBV7-9 to TRBJ2-7; 9 bases fit TRBD2. CDR1 SEHNR and CDR2 FQNEAQ come from the germline V gene (reference sequence). The CDR3 is 15 residues long. V shed 4 bases and J 7 bases; nucleotides not matched to a gene: 11. Here the CDR3 reads CASSSRLAGVGEQYF. CDR3 DNA: TGTGCCAGCAGCTCGCGATTAGCGGGAGTCGGTGAGCAGTACTTC. Combining the CDR3 with reference TRBV7-9 and TRBJ2-7 gives the whole variable domain DTGVSQNPRHKITKRGQNVTFRCDPISEHNRLYWYRQTLGQGPEFLTYFQNEAQLEKSRLLSDRFSAERPKGSFSTLEIQRTEQGDSAMYLCASSSRLAGVGEQYFGPGTRLTVT.

This clone was recorded only once. The chain employs TRBV7-2 and TRBJ2-5; weak D call: TRBD1 (7 bases). This CDR3 has 13 amino acids. Germline V gene data show CDR1 as SGHTA and CDR2 as FQGNSA. Between the trimmed V and J ends, which lost 1 base and 9 bases, there was a span of 12 bases. The CDR3 is CASSLVEGQSQYF. In DNA, the CDR3 is TGTGCCAGCAGCTTAGTGGAGGGACAGTCCCAGTACTTC.

The V and J genes are TRBV7-2 and TRBJ2-7; the D is unclear. Trimming left V 1 base short and J 2 bases short, with 12 bases between. Germline CDR1 and CDR2: SGHTA and FQGNSA. The CDR3 extends over 15 amino acids. CDR3 in amino acids: CASSLGITNTYEQYF. The CDR3 DNA sequence: TGTGCCAGCAGCTTAGGGATCACTAACACCTACGAGCAGTACTTC. Together with reference TRBV7-2 and TRBJ2-7, the CDR3 gives the full variable domain: GAGVSQSPSNKVTEKGKDVELRCDPISGHTALYWYRQSLGQGLEFLIYFQGNSAPDKSGLPSDRFSAERTGGSVSTLTIQRTQQEDSAVYLCASSLGITNTYEQYFGPGTRLTVT.

This chain uses TRBV30 with TRBJ1-2; no definite D call. This CDR3 spans 12 amino acids. V was shortened by 3 bases and J by 5 bases, with 10 bases between the two germline ends. Germline values: CDR1 GTSNPN, CDR2 SVGIG (reference sequence). Written as DNA, the CDR3 is TGTGCCTGGAGCACGGGAGAGTATGGCTACACCTTC. Translation: CAWSTGEYGYTF.

The rearrangement uses TRBV7-9 and TRBJ2-1; 12 bases fit TRBD2. V lost 10 bases to trimming and J lost 9 bases; unmatched junction nucleotides: 13. The CDR3 spans 15 residues. Germline CDR1 is SEHNR and CDR2 is FQNEAQ (reference sequence). CDR3 amino acids: CATQWALAGGSEQFF. Written as DNA, the CDR3 is TGTGCCACCCAATGGGCACTAGCGGGAGGCTCTGAGCAGTTCTTC.

The chain has TRBV5-4 and TRBJ1-1; D is undetermined. Trimming stripped 4 bases from V and 0 bases from J, with 10 bases between. Germline assignment: CDR1 SGHNT and CDR2 YYREEE (reference sequence). CDR3 length: 14 amino acids. The CDR3 nucleotides are TGTGCCAGCAGCCCTCGGCCGATGAACACTGAAGCTTTCTTT. Translation gives CASSPRPMNTEAFF.